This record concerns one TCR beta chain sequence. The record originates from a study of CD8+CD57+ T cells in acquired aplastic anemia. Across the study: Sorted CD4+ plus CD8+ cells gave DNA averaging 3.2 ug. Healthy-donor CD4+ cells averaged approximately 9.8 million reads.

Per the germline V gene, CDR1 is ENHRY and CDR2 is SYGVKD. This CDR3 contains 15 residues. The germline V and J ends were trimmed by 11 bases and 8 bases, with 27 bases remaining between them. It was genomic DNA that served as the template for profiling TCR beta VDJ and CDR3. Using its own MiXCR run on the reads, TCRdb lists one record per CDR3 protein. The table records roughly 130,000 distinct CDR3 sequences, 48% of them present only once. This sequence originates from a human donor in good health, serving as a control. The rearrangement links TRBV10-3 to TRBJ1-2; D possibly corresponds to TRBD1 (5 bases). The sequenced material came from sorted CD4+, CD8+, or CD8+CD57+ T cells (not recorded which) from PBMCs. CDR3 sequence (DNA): TGTGCCCCCAGTGAGCCCATGGGGGGGGATACCGGCTACACCTTC. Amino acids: CAPSEPMGGDTGYTF.